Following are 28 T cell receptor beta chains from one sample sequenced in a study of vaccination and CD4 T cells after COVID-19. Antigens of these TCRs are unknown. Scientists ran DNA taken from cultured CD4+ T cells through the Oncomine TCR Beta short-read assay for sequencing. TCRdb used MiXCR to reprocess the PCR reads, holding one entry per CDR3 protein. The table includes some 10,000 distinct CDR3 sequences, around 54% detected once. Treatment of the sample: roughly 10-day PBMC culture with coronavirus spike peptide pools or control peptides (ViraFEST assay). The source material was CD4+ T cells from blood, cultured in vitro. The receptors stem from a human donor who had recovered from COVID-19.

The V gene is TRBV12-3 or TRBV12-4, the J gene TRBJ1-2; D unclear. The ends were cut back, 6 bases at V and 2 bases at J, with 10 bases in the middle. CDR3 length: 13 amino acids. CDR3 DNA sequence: TGTGCCAGCAGCTCTACACCAAACTATGGCTACACCTTC. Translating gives CASSSTPNYGYTF.

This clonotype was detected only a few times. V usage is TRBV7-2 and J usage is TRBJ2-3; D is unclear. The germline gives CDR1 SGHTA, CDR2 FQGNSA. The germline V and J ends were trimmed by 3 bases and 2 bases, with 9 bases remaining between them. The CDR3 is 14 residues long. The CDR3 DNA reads TGTGCCAGCAGCTTGGAACAGTACACAGATACGCAGTATTTT. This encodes CASSLEQYTDTQYF. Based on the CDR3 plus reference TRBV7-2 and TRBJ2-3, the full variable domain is GAGVSQSPSNKVTEKGKDVELRCDPISGHTALYWYRQSLGQGLEFLIYFQGNSAPDKSGLPSDRFSAERTGGSVSTLTIQRTQQEDSAVYLCASSLEQYTDTQYFGPGTRLTVL.

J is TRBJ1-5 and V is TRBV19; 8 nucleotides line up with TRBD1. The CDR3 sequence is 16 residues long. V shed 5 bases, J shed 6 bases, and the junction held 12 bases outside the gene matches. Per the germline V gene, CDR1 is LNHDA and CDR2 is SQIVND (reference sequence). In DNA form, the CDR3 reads TGTGCCAGTAGTTTGGGGCAGGGGGCTTCTGGTCAGCCCCAGCATTTT. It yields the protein CASSLGQGASGQPQHF.

The CDR3 nucleotides read TGTGCCAGCAGTAAGCTAGCGGGAGGAGGGGAGCTGTTTTTT. This gives the protein CASSKLAGGGELFF. The J gene is TRBJ2-2, the V gene TRBV2, with 11 bases lining up with TRBD2. From germline, CDR1 is SNHLY and CDR2 FYNNEI. The CDR3 runs to 14 residues. Trimming took 5 bases from V and 8 from J; bases not matched to a gene: 4.

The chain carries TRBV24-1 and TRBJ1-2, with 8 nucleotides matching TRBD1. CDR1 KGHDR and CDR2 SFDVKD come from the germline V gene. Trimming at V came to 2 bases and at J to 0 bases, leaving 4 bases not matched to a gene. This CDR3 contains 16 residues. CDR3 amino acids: CATSDSGTGANYGYTF. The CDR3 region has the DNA TGTGCCACCAGTGATTCGGGGACAGGAGCTAACTATGGCTACACCTTC.

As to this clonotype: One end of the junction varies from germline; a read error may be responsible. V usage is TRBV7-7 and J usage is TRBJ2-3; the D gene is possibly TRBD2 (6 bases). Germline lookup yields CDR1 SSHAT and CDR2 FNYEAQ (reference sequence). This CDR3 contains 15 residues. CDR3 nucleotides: TGTGCTAGCAGCTTGGGAGGAGGGACCACAGATACGCAGTATTTT. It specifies CASSLGGGTTDTQYF.

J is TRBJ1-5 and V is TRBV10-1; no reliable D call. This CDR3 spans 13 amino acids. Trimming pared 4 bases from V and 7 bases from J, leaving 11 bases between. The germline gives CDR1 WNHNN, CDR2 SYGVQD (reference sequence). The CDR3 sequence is CASSAGIGQPQHF. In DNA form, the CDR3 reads TGCGCCAGCAGTGCTGGGATCGGGCAGCCCCAGCATTTT.

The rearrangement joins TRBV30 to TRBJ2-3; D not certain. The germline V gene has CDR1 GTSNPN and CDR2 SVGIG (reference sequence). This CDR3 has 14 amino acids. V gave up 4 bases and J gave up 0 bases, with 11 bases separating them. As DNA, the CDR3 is TGTGCCTGGAATTCGGTAGCTAGCACAGATACGCAGTATTTT. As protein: CAWNSVASTDTQYF.

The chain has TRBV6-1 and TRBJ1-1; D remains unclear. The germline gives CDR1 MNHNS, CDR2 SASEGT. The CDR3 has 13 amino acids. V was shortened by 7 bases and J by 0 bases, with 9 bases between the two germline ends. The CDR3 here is CASTSYLNTEAFF. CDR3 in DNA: TGTGCCAGCACGTCCTATTTGAACACTGAAGCTTTCTTT.

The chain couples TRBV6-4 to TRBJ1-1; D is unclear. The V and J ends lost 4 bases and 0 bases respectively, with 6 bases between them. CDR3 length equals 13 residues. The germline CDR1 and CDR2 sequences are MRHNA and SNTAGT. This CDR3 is CASSVRLNTEAFF. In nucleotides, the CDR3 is TGTGCCAGCAGTGTCAGACTGAACACTGAAGCTTTCTTT.

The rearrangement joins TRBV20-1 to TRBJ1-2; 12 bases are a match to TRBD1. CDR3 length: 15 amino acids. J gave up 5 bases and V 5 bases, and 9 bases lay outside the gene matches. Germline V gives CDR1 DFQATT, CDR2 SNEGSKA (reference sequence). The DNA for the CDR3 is TGCAGTGCTCCGACCGGGACAGGGGGCGTGTATGGCTACACCTTC. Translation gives CSAPTGTGGVYGYTF.

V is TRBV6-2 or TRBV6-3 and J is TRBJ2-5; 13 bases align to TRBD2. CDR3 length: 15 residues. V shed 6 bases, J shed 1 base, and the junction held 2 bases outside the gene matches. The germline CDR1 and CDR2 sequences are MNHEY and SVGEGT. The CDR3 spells CASRRLAGGQETQYF. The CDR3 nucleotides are TGTGCCAGCAGAAGACTAGCGGGGGGCCAAGAGACCCAGTACTTC.

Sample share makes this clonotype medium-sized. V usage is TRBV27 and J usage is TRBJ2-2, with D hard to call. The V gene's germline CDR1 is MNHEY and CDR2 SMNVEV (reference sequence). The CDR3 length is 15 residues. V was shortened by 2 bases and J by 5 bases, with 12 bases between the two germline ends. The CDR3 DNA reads TGTGCCAGCAGTTTACGTAGGGTTGGGACCGGGGAGCTGTTTTTT. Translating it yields CASSLRRVGTGELFF.

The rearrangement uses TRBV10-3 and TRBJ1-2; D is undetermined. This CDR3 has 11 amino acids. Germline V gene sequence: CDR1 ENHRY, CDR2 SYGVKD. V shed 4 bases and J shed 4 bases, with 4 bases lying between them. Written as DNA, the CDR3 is TGTGCCATCAGTGTCAGCTATGGCTACACCTTC. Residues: CAISVSYGYTF.

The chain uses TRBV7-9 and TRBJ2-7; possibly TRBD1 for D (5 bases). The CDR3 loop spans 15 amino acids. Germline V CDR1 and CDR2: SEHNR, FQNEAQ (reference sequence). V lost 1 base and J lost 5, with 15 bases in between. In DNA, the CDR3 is TGTGCCAGCAGCTTAGAGGGGCTCCCCAATCACGAGCAGTACTTC. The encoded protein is CASSLEGLPNHEQYF.

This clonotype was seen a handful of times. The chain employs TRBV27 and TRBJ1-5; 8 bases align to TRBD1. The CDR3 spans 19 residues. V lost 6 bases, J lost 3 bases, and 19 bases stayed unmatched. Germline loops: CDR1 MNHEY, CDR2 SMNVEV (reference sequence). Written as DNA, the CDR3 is TGTGCCAGCAGCCCTCTACAGGGGGGAAGGCGAGTGGTCAATCAGCCCCAGCATTTT. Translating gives CASSPLQGGRRVVNQPQHF.

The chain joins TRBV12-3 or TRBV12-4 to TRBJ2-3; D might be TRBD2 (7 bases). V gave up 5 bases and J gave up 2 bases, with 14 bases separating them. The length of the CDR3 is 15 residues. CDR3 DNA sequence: TGTGCCAGCAGTCCTCCGGGGGGACACACAGATACGCAGTATTTT. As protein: CASSPPGGHTDTQYF.

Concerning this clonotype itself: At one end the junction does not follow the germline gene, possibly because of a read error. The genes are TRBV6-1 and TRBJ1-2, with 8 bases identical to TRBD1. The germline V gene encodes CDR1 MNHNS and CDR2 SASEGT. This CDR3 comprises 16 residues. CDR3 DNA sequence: TGTGCCAGCTGTGAAGCAGGACAGGGAGGAGACTATGGCTACACCTTC. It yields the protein CASCEAGQGGDYGYTF.

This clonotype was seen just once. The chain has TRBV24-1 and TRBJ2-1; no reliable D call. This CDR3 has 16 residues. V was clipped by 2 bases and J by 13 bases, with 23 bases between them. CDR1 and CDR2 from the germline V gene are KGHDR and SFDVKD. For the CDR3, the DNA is TGTGCCACCAGTGATTCGAGTAGGTTGGATCCCTCCCGTCAGTTCTTC. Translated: CATSDSSRLDPSRQFF.

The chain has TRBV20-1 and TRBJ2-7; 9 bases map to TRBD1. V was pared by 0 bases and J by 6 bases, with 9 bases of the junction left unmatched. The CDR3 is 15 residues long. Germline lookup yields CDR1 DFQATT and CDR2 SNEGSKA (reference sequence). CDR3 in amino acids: CSARDPPGTGFEQYF. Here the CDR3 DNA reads TGCAGTGCTAGAGATCCCCCCGGGACAGGGTTCGAGCAGTACTTC.

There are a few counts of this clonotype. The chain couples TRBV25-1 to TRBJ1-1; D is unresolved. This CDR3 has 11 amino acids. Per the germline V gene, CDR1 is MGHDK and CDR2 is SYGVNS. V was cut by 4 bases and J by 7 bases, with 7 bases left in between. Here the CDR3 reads CASSGRYEAFF. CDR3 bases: TGTGCCAGCAGTGGAAGATATGAAGCTTTCTTT.

DNA for the CDR3: TGTGCCAGCAGTGAAGGGGGGGACCGGCGGCAGCCCCAGCATTTT. Protein product: CASSEGGDRRQPQHF. V is TRBV6-1 and J is TRBJ1-5; TRBD1 might be the D (5 bases). CDR1 and CDR2 (germline): MNHNS, SASEGT. V lost 1 base, J lost 7 bases, and 14 bases lay in between. CDR3 length: 15 residues.

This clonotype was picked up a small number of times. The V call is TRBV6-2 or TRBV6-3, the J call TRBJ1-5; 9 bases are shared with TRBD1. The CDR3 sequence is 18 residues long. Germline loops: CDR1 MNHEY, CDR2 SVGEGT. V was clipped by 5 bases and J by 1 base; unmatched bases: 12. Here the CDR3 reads CASSAGQGSRMSNQPQHF. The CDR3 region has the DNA TGTGCCAGCAGTGCCGGACAGGGGTCGAGGATGAGCAATCAGCCCCAGCATTTT.

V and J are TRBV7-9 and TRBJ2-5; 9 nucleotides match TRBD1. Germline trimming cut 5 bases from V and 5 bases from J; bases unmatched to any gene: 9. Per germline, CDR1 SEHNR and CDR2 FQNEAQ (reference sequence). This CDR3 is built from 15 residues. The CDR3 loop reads CASSIAGTGIETQYF. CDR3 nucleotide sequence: TGTGCCAGCAGCATCGCCGGGACAGGGATCGAGACCCAGTACTTC.

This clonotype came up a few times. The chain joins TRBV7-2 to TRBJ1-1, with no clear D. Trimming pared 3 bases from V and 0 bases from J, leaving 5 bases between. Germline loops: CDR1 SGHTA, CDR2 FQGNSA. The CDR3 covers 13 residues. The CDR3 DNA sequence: TGTGCCAGCAGCTTGTTCGTGAACACTGAAGCTTTCTTT. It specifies CASSLFVNTEAFF.

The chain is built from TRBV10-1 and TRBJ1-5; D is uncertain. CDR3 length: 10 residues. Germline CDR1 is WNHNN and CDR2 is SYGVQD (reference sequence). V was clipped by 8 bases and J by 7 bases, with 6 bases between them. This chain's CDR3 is CASGSQPQHF. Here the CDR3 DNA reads TGCGCCAGCGGTTCGCAGCCCCAGCATTTT.

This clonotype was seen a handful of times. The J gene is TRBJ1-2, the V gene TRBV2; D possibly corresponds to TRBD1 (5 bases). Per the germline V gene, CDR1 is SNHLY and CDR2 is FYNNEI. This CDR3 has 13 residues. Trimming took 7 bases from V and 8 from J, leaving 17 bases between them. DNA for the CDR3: TGTGCCAGCATACCCGGCAGGGTGAGCGGCTACACCTTC. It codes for CASIPGRVSGYTF.

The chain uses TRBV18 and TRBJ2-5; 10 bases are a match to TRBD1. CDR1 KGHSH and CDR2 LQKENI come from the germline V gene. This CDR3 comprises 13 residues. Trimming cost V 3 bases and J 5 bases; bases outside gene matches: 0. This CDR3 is CASSPGQGETQYF. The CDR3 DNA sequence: TGTGCCAGCTCACCGGGACAGGGGGAGACCCAGTACTTC.